A selection of T cell receptor beta chains follows, all from one sample in a study of OX40 agonist ivuxolimab in advanced cancers. Measured with immunoSEQ multiplex PCR; TCRdb has only the in-frame clones, and not every one. The sample carries some 75,000 clones, around nine tenths recorded once. The sequencing here drew on CD4+ or CD8+ T cells sorted from blood, taken in a trial of the OX40 agonist ivuxolimab. The source is an adult with an advanced solid tumor such as melanoma, head and neck, liver or kidney cancer. CDR3s include the opening cysteine and the closing phenylalanine or tryptophan. Fields, in order: J gene, clone size, D gene, V gene, CDR3 protein, CDR3 DNA. D genes are given only for firm matches. Clone size appears in some rows only: once, few, many, or a class for an expanded clone.

J gene: TRBJ2-5; clone size: -; D gene: TRBD2; V gene: TRBV7-9; CDR3 protein: CASSLAQREGTTQYF; CDR3 DNA: TGTGCCAGCAGCTTAGCGCAGCGGGAGGGCACGACCCAGTACTTC
J gene: TRBJ2-3; clone size: -; D gene: -; V gene: TRBV5-1; CDR3 protein: CASSLTGASTDTQYF; CDR3 DNA: TGCGCCAGCAGCTTAACAGGAGCTAGCACAGATACGCAGTATTTT
J gene: TRBJ1-4; clone size: -; D gene: -; V gene: TRBV10-2; CDR3 protein: CASSFGVGDEKLFF; CDR3 DNA: TGCGCCAGCAGCTTCGGGGTGGGGGATGAAAAACTGTTTTTT
J gene: TRBJ2-2; clone size: -; D gene: TRBD1; V gene: TRBV27; CDR3 protein: CASSPDRAGELFF; CDR3 DNA: TGTGCCAGCAGTCCGGACAGGGCCGGGGAGCTGTTTTTT
J gene: TRBJ2-2; clone size: -; D gene: -; V gene: TRBV14; CDR3 protein: CASSKQGTGELFF; CDR3 DNA: TGTGCCAGCAGTAAACAGGGCACCGGGGAGCTGTTTTTT
J gene: TRBJ1-6; clone size: -; D gene: TRBD1; V gene: TRBV28; CDR3 protein: CASSFDRGRYNSPLHF; CDR3 DNA: TGTGCCAGCAGTTTCGACAGGGGACGCTATAATTCACCCCTCCACTTT
J gene: TRBJ2-3; clone size: -; D gene: -; V gene: TRBV6-5; CDR3 protein: CASSLWDSRDTQYF; CDR3 DNA: TGTGCCAGCAGTCTCTGGGACTCTAGAGATACGCAGTATTTT
J gene: TRBJ2-7; clone size: -; D gene: -; V gene: TRBV5-1; CDR3 protein: CASSPSGRHEQYF; CDR3 DNA: TGCGCCAGCAGCCCGTCGGGACGCCACGAGCAGTACTTC
J gene: TRBJ1-1; clone size: -; D gene: TRBD1; V gene: TRBV5-1; CDR3 protein: CASSSGQGHTEAFF; CDR3 DNA: TGCGCCAGCAGCTCCGGACAGGGGCACACTGAAGCTTTCTTT
J gene: TRBJ1-2; clone size: few; D gene: -; V gene: TRBV5-1; CDR3 protein: CASSFLAGNNYGYTF; CDR3 DNA: TGCGCCAGCAGCTTTCTGGCAGGGAATAACTATGGCTACACCTTC
J gene: TRBJ2-1; clone size: once; D gene: TRBD2; V gene: TRBV6-5; CDR3 protein: CATRGSGSLYNEQFF; CDR3 DNA: TGTGCCACCCGGGGGAGCGGGAGTTTGTACAATGAGCAGTTCTTC
J gene: TRBJ2-2; clone size: -; D gene: -; V gene: TRBV5-1; CDR3 protein: CASSLFFGSSTGELFF; CDR3 DNA: TGCGCCAGCAGCTTGTTTTTCGGCAGCTCCACCGGGGAGCTGTTTTTT
J gene: TRBJ1-2; clone size: -; D gene: TRBD1; V gene: TRBV9; CDR3 protein: CASSVDAGGYGYTF; CDR3 DNA: TGTGCCAGCAGCGTAGATGCAGGGGGTTATGGCTACACCTTC
J gene: TRBJ2-5; clone size: -; D gene: -; V gene: TRBV6-1; CDR3 protein: CASGRPPQETQYF; CDR3 DNA: TGTGCCAGCGGGCGCCCCCCGCAAGAGACCCAGTACTTC
J gene: TRBJ2-7; clone size: -; D gene: -; V gene: TRBV6-5; CDR3 protein: CASSYDLSSTYEQYF; CDR3 DNA: TGTGCCAGCAGTTACGACTTATCGTCCACCTACGAGCAGTACTTC
J gene: TRBJ1-2; clone size: -; D gene: -; V gene: TRBV30; CDR3 protein: CAGNQGWSYGYTF; CDR3 DNA: TGTGCCGGGAACCAGGGTTGGAGCTATGGCTACACCTTC
J gene: TRBJ1-4; clone size: -; D gene: -; V gene: TRBV20-1; CDR3 protein: CSARIRSKLFF; CDR3 DNA: TGCAGTGCTAGGATCCGTAGTAAACTGTTTTTT
J gene: TRBJ1-2; clone size: -; D gene: TRBD1; V gene: TRBV7-2; CDR3 protein: CASSPRLGTGGFGYTF; CDR3 DNA: TGTGCCAGCAGCCCCCGCTTGGGGACAGGGGGCTTTGGCTACACCTTC
J gene: TRBJ2-5; clone size: -; D gene: -; V gene: TRBV27; CDR3 protein: CASSSQGGETQYF; CDR3 DNA: TGTGCCAGCAGTTCACAGGGAGGGGAGACCCAGTACTTC
J gene: TRBJ2-5; clone size: -; D gene: -; V gene: TRBV12-5; CDR3 protein: CASGFGVTGRETQYF; CDR3 DNA: TGTGCTAGTGGTTTCGGAGTGACAGGACGGGAGACCCAGTACTTC
J gene: TRBJ1-3; clone size: -; D gene: -; V gene: TRBV2; CDR3 protein: CASSEEPPRGNTIYF; CDR3 DNA: TGTGCCAGCAGTGAAGAACCCCCACGGGGAAACACCATATATTTT
J gene: TRBJ2-5; clone size: -; D gene: -; V gene: TRBV5-1; CDR3 protein: CASSPGERTTQETQYF; CDR3 DNA: TGCGCCAGCAGCCCCGGGGAGCGGACCACCCAAGAGACCCAGTACTTC
J gene: TRBJ2-1; clone size: -; D gene: -; V gene: TRBV19; CDR3 protein: CASSIGGGLLYNEQFF; CDR3 DNA: TGTGCCAGTAGTATAGGGGGCGGGCTACTTTACAATGAGCAGTTCTTC
J gene: TRBJ1-5; clone size: -; D gene: TRBD1; V gene: TRBV5-6; CDR3 protein: CASSRQGLSQPQHF; CDR3 DNA: TGTGCCAGCAGCCGACAGGGACTCTCTCAGCCCCAGCATTTT
J gene: TRBJ2-7; clone size: -; D gene: -; V gene: TRBV28; CDR3 protein: CASSTPGRAHEQYF; CDR3 DNA: TGTGCCAGCAGTACCCCGGGCAGGGCCCACGAGCAGTACTTC
J gene: TRBJ2-1; clone size: -; D gene: -; V gene: TRBV6-5; CDR3 protein: CASSSWDNEQFF; CDR3 DNA: TGTGCCAGCAGTTCCTGGGATAATGAGCAGTTCTTC
J gene: TRBJ2-7; clone size: -; D gene: -; V gene: TRBV5-1; CDR3 protein: CASSLEGPYEQYF; CDR3 DNA: TGCGCCAGCAGCTTGGAGGGCCCATACGAGCAGTACTTC
J gene: TRBJ2-5; clone size: few; D gene: TRBD2; V gene: TRBV19; CDR3 protein: CASSVGTSGEETQYF; CDR3 DNA: TGTGCCAGTAGTGTCGGGACTAGCGGGGAAGAGACCCAGTACTTC
J gene: TRBJ1-2; clone size: -; D gene: -; V gene: TRBV5-4; CDR3 protein: CASSEPGRSYGYTF; CDR3 DNA: TGTGCCAGCAGCGAACCGGGACGCTCCTATGGCTACACCTTC
J gene: TRBJ1-5; clone size: -; D gene: TRBD1; V gene: TRBV6-1; CDR3 protein: CASSEAYGTARDF; CDR3 DNA: TGTGCCAGCAGTGAAGCCTACGGGACAGCTCGGGATTTT
J gene: TRBJ1-2; clone size: -; D gene: -; V gene: TRBV27; CDR3 protein: CASSLYGEADGYTF; CDR3 DNA: TGTGCCAGCAGTTTATATGGGGAAGCTGATGGCTACACCTTC
J gene: TRBJ2-7; clone size: -; D gene: -; V gene: TRBV11-2; CDR3 protein: CASSLSAGGPQKEQYF; CDR3 DNA: TGTGCCAGCAGCTTATCGGCTGGAGGGCCACAGAAGGAGCAGTACTTC
J gene: TRBJ2-7; clone size: -; D gene: TRBD2; V gene: TRBV7-9; CDR3 protein: CASSLGGGRVSYEQYF; CDR3 DNA: TGTGCCAGCAGCTTAGGAGGCGGGAGGGTATCCTACGAGCAGTACTTC
J gene: TRBJ2-3; clone size: -; D gene: -; V gene: TRBV7-9; CDR3 protein: CASSLKESTDTQYF; CDR3 DNA: TGTGCCAGCAGCTTAAAAGAAAGCACAGATACGCAGTATTTT
J gene: TRBJ1-2; clone size: -; D gene: TRBD1; V gene: TRBV11-2; CDR3 protein: CASSLEGTAYGYTF; CDR3 DNA: TGTGCCAGCAGCTTAGAAGGGACAGCGTATGGCTACACCTTC
J gene: TRBJ2-5; clone size: -; D gene: -; V gene: TRBV5-1; CDR3 protein: CASSLAGYRETQYF; CDR3 DNA: TGCGCCAGCAGCTTGGCCGGGTATAGGGAGACCCAGTACTTC
J gene: TRBJ1-3; clone size: -; D gene: -; V gene: TRBV2; CDR3 protein: CASSDDGRLPGPIYF; CDR3 DNA: TGTGCCAGCAGTGACGACGGAAGGCTCCCAGGCCCCATATATTTT
J gene: TRBJ1-5; clone size: -; D gene: TRBD1; V gene: TRBV28; CDR3 protein: CATSDRRGPNSNQPQHF; CDR3 DNA: TGTGCCACCTCGGACAGGAGAGGGCCAAATAGCAATCAGCCCCAGCATTTT
J gene: TRBJ2-3; clone size: -; D gene: -; V gene: TRBV9; CDR3 protein: CASSNGIRGTDTQYF; CDR3 DNA: TGTGCCAGCAGCAACGGGATAAGGGGCACAGATACGCAGTATTTT
J gene: TRBJ2-2; clone size: -; D gene: TRBD1; V gene: TRBV25-1; CDR3 protein: CASSSTGRTGELFF; CDR3 DNA: TGTGCCAGCAGTTCGACAGGGAGAACCGGGGAGCTGTTTTTT
J gene: TRBJ1-2; clone size: -; D gene: -; V gene: TRBV2; CDR3 protein: CASSEAGARRDGYTF; CDR3 DNA: TGTGCCAGCAGTGAAGCAGGGGCCAGGAGGGATGGCTACACCTTC
J gene: TRBJ2-7; clone size: -; D gene: TRBD1; V gene: TRBV6-1; CDR3 protein: CASSVGQGGFYEQYF; CDR3 DNA: TGTGCCAGCAGTGTAGGACAGGGCGGTTTTTACGAGCAGTACTTC
J gene: TRBJ2-2; clone size: -; D gene: -; V gene: TRBV5-4; CDR3 protein: CASTLLGNTGELFF; CDR3 DNA: TGTGCCAGCACCTTATTAGGGAACACCGGGGAGCTGTTTTTT
J gene: TRBJ2-1; clone size: -; D gene: -; V gene: TRBV1; CDR3 protein: CTSSQEGLFGYNEQFF; CDR3 DNA: TGCACCAGCAGCCAAGAGGGCCTTTTTGGATACAATGAGCAGTTCTTC
J gene: TRBJ2-3; clone size: -; D gene: TRBD2; V gene: TRBV10-3; CDR3 protein: CAISSGTSAAGTDTQYF; CDR3 DNA: TGTGCCATCAGTTCTGGGACTAGCGCGGCTGGCACAGATACGCAGTATTTT
J gene: TRBJ2-7; clone size: -; D gene: TRBD1; V gene: TRBV10-3; CDR3 protein: CAISPIGQGIGGEQYF; CDR3 DNA: TGTGCCATCAGCCCGATCGGACAGGGCATAGGAGGCGAGCAGTACTTC
J gene: TRBJ1-2; clone size: -; D gene: TRBD1; V gene: TRBV5-1; CDR3 protein: CASSLGGQGNENYGYTF; CDR3 DNA: TGCGCCAGCAGCTTGGGGGGACAGGGGAACGAAAACTATGGCTACACCTTC
J gene: TRBJ2-2; clone size: -; D gene: -; V gene: TRBV7-9; CDR3 protein: CASSHRIAVNTGELFF; CDR3 DNA: TGTGCCAGCAGCCACCGCATAGCGGTTAACACCGGGGAGCTGTTTTTT
J gene: TRBJ2-7; clone size: -; D gene: TRBD2; V gene: TRBV2; CDR3 protein: CASSVGLAGASYEQYF; CDR3 DNA: TGTGCCAGCAGTGTCGGACTAGCGGGTGCCTCCTACGAGCAGTACTTC
J gene: TRBJ2-1; clone size: -; D gene: -; V gene: TRBV7-2; CDR3 protein: CASSLDNGGEQFF; CDR3 DNA: TGTGCCAGCAGCTTAGACAACGGCGGTGAGCAGTTCTTC
J gene: TRBJ2-7; clone size: -; D gene: -; V gene: TRBV4-3; CDR3 protein: CASSQEKGAYEQYF; CDR3 DNA: TGCGCCAGCAGCCAAGAGAAGGGAGCCTACGAGCAGTACTTC
J gene: TRBJ2-3; clone size: -; D gene: -; V gene: TRBV30; CDR3 protein: CAWSWGRLDGTDTQYF; CDR3 DNA: TGTGCCTGGAGTTGGGGCCGGCTAGACGGCACAGATACGCAGTATTTT
J gene: TRBJ2-7; clone size: -; D gene: -; V gene: TRBV30; CDR3 protein: CAWSAPLAGAYEQYF; CDR3 DNA: TGTGCCTGGAGTGCCCCTTTGGCAGGGGCCTACGAGCAGTACTTC
J gene: TRBJ2-5; clone size: -; D gene: -; V gene: TRBV5-6; CDR3 protein: CASSPGTQETQYF; CDR3 DNA: TGTGCCAGCAGCCCGGGGACCCAAGAGACCCAGTACTTC